Listed below are T cell receptor beta chains from one sample, sequenced in a study of OX40 agonist ivuxolimab in advanced cancers. Assay: immunoSEQ multiplex PCR; the TCRdb copy retains only in-frame clones and omits some. The sample lists around 40,000 clones; 88% were seen once. The starting material was CD4+ or CD8+ T cells sorted from blood, obtained in a trial of the OX40 agonist ivuxolimab. Source of these receptors: an adult with an advanced solid tumor such as melanoma, head and neck, liver or kidney cancer. Both conserved end residues are part of each CDR3. A D gene is named only where the DNA matches it firmly. Not all rows give a size; the values are once, few, many and, for expanded clones, a class.

j_gene: TRBJ2-7
v_gene: TRBV27
len: 15
d_gene: NA
abundance: once
CDR3aa: CASSLRGGSSYEQYF
CDR3nt: TGTGCCAGCAGTTTGCGGGGTGGGAGCTCCTACGAGCAGTACTTC

j_gene: TRBJ2-3
v_gene: TRBV6-5
len: 13
d_gene: NA
abundance: NA
CDR3aa: CASSSRGEDTQYF
CDR3nt: TGTGCCAGCAGTTCCCGGGGAGAGGATACGCAGTATTTT

j_gene: TRBJ2-1
v_gene: TRBV7-9
len: 16
d_gene: NA
abundance: NA
CDR3aa: CASSRIQVRSYNEQFF
CDR3nt: TGTGCCAGCAGCCGCATACAGGTCAGGTCCTACAATGAGCAGTTCTTC

j_gene: TRBJ1-1
v_gene: TRBV6-1
len: 12
d_gene: NA
abundance: NA
CDR3aa: CASSEPIFEAFF
CDR3nt: TGTGCCAGCAGTGAACCAATCTTTGAAGCTTTCTTT

j_gene: TRBJ2-3
v_gene: TRBV5-1
len: 17
d_gene: NA
abundance: NA
CDR3aa: CASSLVPLRGDTDTQYF
CDR3nt: TGCGCCAGCAGCTTGGTGCCGCTGAGGGGGGACACAGATACGCAGTATTTT

j_gene: TRBJ2-3
v_gene: TRBV11-2
len: 13
d_gene: NA
abundance: NA
CDR3aa: CASSLGIRDTQYF
CDR3nt: TGTGCCAGCAGCTTAGGTATCAGAGATACGCAGTATTTT

j_gene: TRBJ2-7
v_gene: TRBV27
len: 14
d_gene: NA
abundance: NA
CDR3aa: CATGEAGLFYEQYF
CDR3nt: TGTGCCACCGGAGAGGCCGGGCTGTTCTACGAGCAGTACTTC

j_gene: TRBJ2-1
v_gene: TRBV9
len: 12
d_gene: NA
abundance: NA
CDR3aa: CASSVPANEQFF
CDR3nt: TGTGCCAGCAGCGTACCCGCTAATGAGCAGTTCTTC

j_gene: TRBJ2-3
v_gene: TRBV7-9
len: 14
d_gene: NA
abundance: NA
CDR3aa: CASSPWGRTDTQYF
CDR3nt: TGTGCCAGCTCTCCCTGGGGGAGAACAGATACGCAGTATTTT

j_gene: TRBJ2-7
v_gene: TRBV7-9
len: 11
d_gene: NA
abundance: NA
CDR3aa: CASSSRGEQYF
CDR3nt: TGTGCCAGCAGCTCCAGGGGTGAGCAGTACTTC

j_gene: TRBJ1-1
v_gene: TRBV13
len: 14
d_gene: TRBD1
abundance: NA
CDR3aa: CASSPRTGTTEAFF
CDR3nt: TGTGCCAGCAGCCCCAGGACAGGGACAACTGAAGCTTTCTTT

j_gene: TRBJ1-1
v_gene: TRBV27
len: 14
d_gene: NA
abundance: NA
CDR3aa: CASSFASGRDKAFF
CDR3nt: TGTGCCAGCAGTTTCGCCTCGGGGAGGGATAAAGCTTTCTTT

j_gene: TRBJ2-1
v_gene: TRBV6-4
len: 19
d_gene: TRBD2
abundance: NA
CDR3aa: CASTPSPRLAGVRGDEQFF
CDR3nt: TGTGCCAGCACCCCGAGTCCCCGACTAGCGGGAGTCAGGGGGGATGAGCAGTTCTTC

j_gene: TRBJ2-2
v_gene: TRBV13
len: 16
d_gene: TRBD1
abundance: NA
CDR3aa: CASSDLGQSNTGELFF
CDR3nt: TGTGCCAGCAGCGATCTGGGACAGAGTAACACCGGGGAGCTGTTTTTT

j_gene: TRBJ2-1
v_gene: TRBV27
len: 14
d_gene: NA
abundance: NA
CDR3aa: CASSLDKLYNEQFF
CDR3nt: TGTGCCAGCAGTTTAGACAAGCTATACAATGAGCAGTTCTTC

j_gene: TRBJ2-6
v_gene: TRBV15
len: 13
d_gene: NA
abundance: NA
CDR3aa: CATSRSSGNVLTF
CDR3nt: TGTGCCACCAGCAGATCCTCCGGCAACGTCCTGACTTTC

j_gene: TRBJ2-1
v_gene: TRBV2
len: 12
d_gene: NA
abundance: NA
CDR3aa: CASPDPIDEQFF
CDR3nt: TGTGCCAGCCCGGATCCTATCGATGAGCAGTTCTTC

j_gene: TRBJ1-2
v_gene: TRBV6-4
len: 16
d_gene: TRBD1
abundance: NA
CDR3aa: CAISAIRDRGEEGYTF
CDR3nt: TGTGCCATCAGTGCGATCCGGGACAGGGGCGAAGAGGGCTACACCTTC

j_gene: TRBJ1-2
v_gene: TRBV19
len: 15
d_gene: TRBD1
abundance: NA
CDR3aa: CASSIDVTGAGGYTF
CDR3nt: TGTGCCAGTAGTATAGATGTAACAGGGGCTGGTGGCTACACCTTC

j_gene: TRBJ1-5
v_gene: TRBV6-7
len: 15
d_gene: NA
abundance: NA
CDR3aa: CASSYSGGSNQPQHF
CDR3nt: TGTGCCAGCAGTTACTCGGGGGGGTCCAATCAGCCCCAGCATTTT

j_gene: TRBJ1-2
v_gene: TRBV13
len: 14
d_gene: NA
abundance: NA
CDR3aa: CASSARTSLYGYTF
CDR3nt: TGTGCCAGCAGTGCCCGGACGTCCCTATACGGCTACACCTTC

j_gene: TRBJ2-1
v_gene: TRBV19
len: 13
d_gene: NA
abundance: NA
CDR3aa: CASSIRGVVEQFF
CDR3nt: TGTGCCAGTAGTATCAGAGGAGTCGTTGAGCAGTTCTTC

j_gene: TRBJ2-5
v_gene: TRBV4-1
len: 13
d_gene: NA
abundance: NA
CDR3aa: CASSQVGGETQYF
CDR3nt: TGCGCCAGCAGCCAAGTAGGGGGGGAGACCCAGTACTTC

j_gene: TRBJ2-2
v_gene: TRBV19
len: 15
d_gene: TRBD1
abundance: NA
CDR3aa: CASSLRTGGVPELFF
CDR3nt: TGTGCCAGTAGTTTACGGACAGGGGGGGTTCCGGAGCTGTTTTTT

j_gene: TRBJ2-2
v_gene: TRBV5-4
len: 15
d_gene: TRBD2
abundance: NA
CDR3aa: CASSSTSGYTGELFF
CDR3nt: TGTGCCAGCAGCTCCACTAGCGGTTACACCGGGGAGCTGTTTTTT